This TCR beta chain was captured in a study of CD8 T cells in ankylosing spondylitis. TCRdb called the 5' RACE reads again in MiXCR, with one record for every CDR3 protein. This sample has roughly 300,000 distinct CDR3 sequences; 8% occur once, and the top ten carry 13% to 15%. Study outcomes and limitations: Characteristic, it appeared, of ankylosing spondylitis blood was a TCR beta motif of several highly homologous variants. Disease-linked clones had a CD8+ phenotype and relatively low frequency in peripheral blood.

In the case of this clonotype: Its antigen remains unknown.

The V gene lost 8 bases and the J gene lost 6 bases, with 22 bases spanning the gap. The CDR3 length is 16 residues. This clonotype was obtained from a male donor with ankylosing spondylitis. The chain has TRBV12-3 or TRBV12-4 and TRBJ2-2; D is perhaps TRBD1 (6 bases). The source material was blood, either unsorted or a sorted T cell fraction (not recorded which). CDR3: CASGVDVQGKSGELFF. The CDR3, as DNA: TGTGCCAGCGGGGTGGATGTACAGGGAAAATCCGGGGAGCTGTTTTTT.